One sample yielded the 19 T cell receptor beta chains listed below, sequenced in a study of regulatory T cells in long-lasting Graves disease. The time point here: newly diagnosed GD, antithyroid drugs for less than 3 months. Following extraction of RNA from PBMCs, that RNA was used to make the TCR library. Assembly of TCR beta libraries relied on iRepertoire HTBI primers together with Arm-PCR of CDR3 regions. TCRdb re-called the multiplex PCR reads through MiXCR, storing one row per CDR3 protein. The sample holds about 500,000 distinct CDR3 sequences, 15% to 20% seen once. The same data also contributed to another study, on T cells in Graves' hyperthyroidism and ophthalmopathy.

Sequencing used peripheral blood mononuclear cells (PBMCs), obtained at new diagnosis, from a patient treated with antithyroid drugs. These receptors were taken from a man aged 35-49 years with Graves disease.

This clonotype has ten or more counts. V gene TRBV28 combines with J gene TRBJ1-5; tentatively, D is TRBD1 (5 bases). Looked up from germline, CDR1 is MDHEN and CDR2 is SYDVKM. CDR3 length equals 16 residues. V lost 5 bases to trimming and J lost 3 bases, with 17 bases between them. The CDR3 nucleotides read TGTGCCAGCAGTCCGACGCTCGGGACCCACAATCAGCCCCAGCATTTT. As protein: CASSPTLGTHNQPQHF.

This clonotype turned up a few times. This chain's CDR3 is CASSFGQGSSYNSPLHF. The CDR3 nucleotides are TGTGCCAGCAGCTTCGGACAGGGAAGCTCCTATAATTCACCCCTCCACTTT. The chain recombines TRBV7-9 with TRBJ1-6; TRBD1 agrees at 8 bases. Trimming took 3 bases from V and 0 from J; bases not matched to a gene: 4. The CDR3 has 17 amino acids. The germline CDR1 and CDR2 sequences are SEHNR and FQNEAQ (reference sequence).

The sample holds many counts of this clonotype. V and J are TRBV5-1 and TRBJ1-2, with D perhaps matching TRBD1 (6 bases). With 4 bases removed from V and 3 bases from J, the gap between germline ends came to 16 bases. The CDR3 runs 15 residues. The germline V gene has CDR1 SGHRS and CDR2 YFSETQ. Here the CDR3 DNA reads TGCGCCAGCAGCCCGGCCCGGGGGGCAGACTATGGCTACACCTTC. It codes for CASSPARGADYGYTF.

This clonotype was observed a handful of times. A junction boundary mismatches the germline segment, possibly from a read error. The chain links TRBV13 to TRBJ2-7; TRBD1 matches at 9 bases. CDR1 is PRHDT, CDR2 FYEKMQ, per germline (reference sequence). The CDR3 extends over 14 amino acids. The CDR3 coding sequence is TGTGTCAGCAGCTTCGGACAGGGGACCTACGAGCAGTACTTC. Translated: CVSSFGQGTYEQYF.

The rearrangement uses TRBV10-3 and TRBJ2-1; D might be TRBD1 (6 bases). Trimming cost V 7 bases and J 9 bases, with 13 bases left between them. CDR3 length equals 12 residues. CDR1 and CDR2 (germline): ENHRY, SYGVKD. The CDR3, as DNA: TGTGCCATCAAAACAGGGCGAGGTGAGCAGTTCTTC. Translating gives CAIKTGRGEQFF.

This clonotype was picked up a small number of times. This chain connects TRBV5-1 to TRBJ2-7; 11 bases match TRBD2. The CDR3 covers 17 residues. CDR1 and CDR2 from the germline V gene are SGHRS and YFSETQ. The J segment lost 4 bases and the V segment lost 1 base, leaving 10 bases of the junction unmatched. The CDR3 DNA sequence: TGCGCCAGCAGCTTGCCGAACACTAGCGGGAGCAGGTACGAGCAGTACTTC. It encodes CASSLPNTSGSRYEQYF.

This clonotype was detected a few times. The rearrangement links TRBV27 to TRBJ1-2; D is possibly TRBD1 (6 bases). Germline V gene data show CDR1 as MNHEY and CDR2 as SMNVEV (reference sequence). V was shortened by 0 bases and J by 4 bases, with 12 bases between the two germline ends. This CDR3 has 15 residues. The CDR3 spells CASSLSTTGFYGYTF. In DNA form, the CDR3 reads TGTGCCAGCAGTTTATCCACGACAGGATTCTATGGCTACACCTTC.

V usage is TRBV6-1 and J usage is TRBJ1-6; D call uncertain. Germline CDR1 MNHNS, CDR2 SASEGT. The CDR3 loop spans 15 amino acids. V lost 4 bases and J lost 7, with 14 bases in between. For the CDR3, the DNA is TGTGCCAGCAGTGGACGGTCTGTGGGGAATTCACCCCTCCACTTT. This translates into CASSGRSVGNSPLHF.

As concerns this clonotype: Without the conserved terminal phenylalanine or tryptophan, this CDR3 likely stems from a read error. The DNA is omitted, as the CDR3 cannot be located on it reliably, and the CDR3 follows TCRdb's listing. The V call is TRBV11-2, the J call TRBJ1-2. The CDR3 is 10 residues long, ends included. Germline values: CDR1 SGHAT, CDR2 FQNNGV. CDR3 region: CASSLSRSSI.

This clonotype was picked up many times. This chain uses TRBV3-1 with TRBJ2-1, with 12 positions matching TRBD2. Losses at the gene ends were 1 base for V and 7 bases for J; bases not matched to a gene: 2. This CDR3 contains 15 residues. Germline-derived CDR1 and CDR2 are LGHDT and YNNKEL (reference sequence). The CDR3 protein is CASSQATSGRNEQFF. The DNA of the CDR3 is TGTGCCAGCAGCCAAGCAACTAGCGGGAGGAATGAGCAGTTCTTC.

This clonotype has a count of ten or more. This rearrangement joins TRBV6-2 or TRBV6-3 to TRBJ2-1; unclear D gene. This CDR3 has 12 amino acids. Trimming cost V 7 bases and J 5 bases, with 9 bases left between them. The germline CDR1 and CDR2 sequences are MNHEY and SVGEGT. In nucleotides, the CDR3 is TGTGCCAGCACCTTACTCAACAATGAGCAGTTCTTC. Encoded protein: CASTLLNNEQFF.

This clonotype was detected many times. The CDR3 sequence: CASSLTGTQRNTGELFF. In nucleotides, the CDR3 is TGCGCCAGCAGCTTGACAGGGACCCAGAGAAACACCGGGGAGCTGTTTTTT. This chain connects TRBV5-1 to TRBJ2-2, with D perhaps TRBD1 (6 bases). Deletions cut 1 base from V and 2 bases from J, with 15 bases between. The germline V gene encodes CDR1 SGHRS and CDR2 YFSETQ. The CDR3 consists of 17 residues.

In this sample, this clonotype turned up a few times. The rearrangement links TRBV12-3 or TRBV12-4 to TRBJ1-1, with a possible D match to TRBD1 (6 bases). The V end lost 6 bases, the J end lost 4 bases, and 15 bases lay between the germline ends. This CDR3 spans 14 amino acids. The CDR3 DNA is TGTGCCAGCAGCCCAGGGGTCCGTAGCACTGAAGCTTTCTTT. This translates into CASSPGVRSTEAFF.

This clonotype came up many times. The chain has TRBV28 and TRBJ2-3; 14 bases are shared with TRBD2. CDR1 is MDHEN and CDR2 is SYDVKM in the germline V gene. Unmatched junction bases numbered 2, after V lost 1 base and J lost 5 bases. The CDR3 is 16 amino acids. In DNA, the CDR3 is TGTGCCAGCAGTTTATTGGGGACTAGCGGGAGAGATACGCAGTATTTT. Amino acid sequence: CASSLLGTSGRDTQYF.

The chain employs TRBV4-1 and TRBJ2-5; no reliable D call. CDR1 and CDR2 (germline): MGHRA, YSYEKL. The CDR3 loop spans 16 amino acids. Trimming left V 4 bases short and J 5 bases short, with 20 bases between. CDR3 in amino acids: CASSPSDGSTRETQYF. CDR3 bases: TGCGCCAGCAGCCCCTCGGACGGATCGACGAGGGAGACCCAGTACTTC.

Only a few counts were recorded for this clonotype. The V gene is TRBV27, the J gene TRBJ1-2; 7 bases agree with TRBD1. The CDR3 has 15 residues. Germline loops: CDR1 MNHEY, CDR2 SMNVEV (reference sequence). The ends lost 1 base at V and 7 bases at J; junction bases unmatched: 9. The CDR3 loop reads CASSLLGQLHVGYTF. CDR3 sequence (DNA): TGTGCCAGCAGTTTATTGGGACAGCTCCATGTTGGCTACACCTTC.

J is TRBJ2-7 and V is TRBV12-3 or TRBV12-4, with D perhaps matching TRBD1 (6 bases). The V and J ends lost 5 bases and 1 base respectively, with 15 bases between them. CDR3 length: 15 amino acids. In DNA, the CDR3 is TGTGCCAGCAGTCTAACAGGGCTACTATCCTACGAGCAGTACTTC. Protein product: CASSLTGLLSYEQYF.

This clonotype was counted many times. This chain joins TRBV28 and TRBJ2-3, with 9 bases that match TRBD2. In germline, CDR1 is MDHEN, CDR2 SYDVKM. Trimming cost V 1 base and J 4 bases; bases outside gene matches: 18. The length of the CDR3 is 20 residues. This CDR3 is CASSLYLAEREALSADTQYF. The CDR3 nucleotides are TGTGCCAGCAGTTTATACCTGGCGGAGCGGGAGGCCCTAAGCGCAGATACGCAGTATTTT. Combining the CDR3 with reference TRBV28 and TRBJ2-3 gives the whole variable domain DVKVTQSSRYLVKRTGEKVFLECVQDMDHENMFWYRQDPGLGLRLIYFSYDVKMKEKGDIPEGYSVSREKKERFSLILESASTNQTSMYLCASSLYLAEREALSADTQYFGPGTRLTVL.

V is TRBV7-9 and J is TRBJ2-1; 10 bases are a match to TRBD1. This CDR3 region has 11 residues. The junction had 4 bases not matched to a gene; V was cut back by 5 bases and J by 15 bases. CDR1 and CDR2 from the germline V gene are SEHNR and FQNEAQ (reference sequence). DNA of the CDR3: TGTGCCAGCAGCGGCCGGGACAGGGGGTTCTTC. Encoded protein: CASSGRDRGFF.